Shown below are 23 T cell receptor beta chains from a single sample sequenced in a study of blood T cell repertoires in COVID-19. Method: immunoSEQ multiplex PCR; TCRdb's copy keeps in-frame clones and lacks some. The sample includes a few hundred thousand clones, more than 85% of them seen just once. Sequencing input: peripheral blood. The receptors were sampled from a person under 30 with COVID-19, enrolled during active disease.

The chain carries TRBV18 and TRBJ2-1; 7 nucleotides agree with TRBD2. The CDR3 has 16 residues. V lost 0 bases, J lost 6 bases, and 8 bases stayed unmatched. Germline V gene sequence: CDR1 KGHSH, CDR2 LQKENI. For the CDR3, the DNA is TGTGCCAGCTCACCACCGGGAGGGAGCCATCGCAATGAGCAGTTCTTC. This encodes CASSPPGGSHRNEQFF.

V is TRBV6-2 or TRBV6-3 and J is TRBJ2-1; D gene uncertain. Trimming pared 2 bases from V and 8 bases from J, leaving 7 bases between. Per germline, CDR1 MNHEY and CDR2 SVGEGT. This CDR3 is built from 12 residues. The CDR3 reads CASSYDGDEQFF. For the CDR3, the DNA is TGTGCCAGCAGTTACGACGGAGATGAGCAGTTCTTC.

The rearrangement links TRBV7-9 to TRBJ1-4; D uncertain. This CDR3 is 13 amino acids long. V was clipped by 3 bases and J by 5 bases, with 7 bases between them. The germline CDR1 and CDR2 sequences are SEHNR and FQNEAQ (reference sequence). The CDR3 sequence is CASSFEGNEKLFF. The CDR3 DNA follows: TGTGCCAGCAGCTTTGAGGGCAATGAAAAACTGTTTTTT. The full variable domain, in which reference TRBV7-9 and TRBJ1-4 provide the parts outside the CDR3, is DTGVSQNPRHKITKRGQNVTFRCDPISEHNRLYWYRQTLGQGPEFLTYFQNEAQLEKSRLLSDRFSAERPKGSFSTLEIQRTEQGDSAMYLCASSFEGNEKLFFGSGTQLSVL.

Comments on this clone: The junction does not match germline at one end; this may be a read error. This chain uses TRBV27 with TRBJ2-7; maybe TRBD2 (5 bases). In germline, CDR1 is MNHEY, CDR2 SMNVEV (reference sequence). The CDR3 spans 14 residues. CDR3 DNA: TGTGCCAGCAGTGTATCCGGGATCCCCTACGAGCAGTACTTC. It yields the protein CASSVSGIPYEQYF.

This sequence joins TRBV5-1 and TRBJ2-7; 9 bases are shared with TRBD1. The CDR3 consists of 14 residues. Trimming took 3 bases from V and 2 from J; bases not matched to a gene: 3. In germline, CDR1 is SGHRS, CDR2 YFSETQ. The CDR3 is CASSYRDRAYEQYF. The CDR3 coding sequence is TGCGCCAGCAGCTACCGGGACAGGGCCTACGAGCAGTACTTC. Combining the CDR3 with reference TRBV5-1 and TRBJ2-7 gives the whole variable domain KAGVTQTPRYLIKTRGQQVTLSCSPISGHRSVSWYQQTPGQGLQFLFEYFSETQRNKGNFPGRFSGRQFSNSRSEMNVSTLELGDSALYLCASSYRDRAYEQYFGPGTRLTVT.

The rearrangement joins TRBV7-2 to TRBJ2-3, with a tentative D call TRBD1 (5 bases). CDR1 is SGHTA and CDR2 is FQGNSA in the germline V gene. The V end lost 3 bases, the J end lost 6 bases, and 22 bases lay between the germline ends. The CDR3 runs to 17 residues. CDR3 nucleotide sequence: TGTGCCAGCAGCTTGGCGACAGAAGGCCTCTTGTGGGATACGCAGTATTTT. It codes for CASSLATEGLLWDTQYF.

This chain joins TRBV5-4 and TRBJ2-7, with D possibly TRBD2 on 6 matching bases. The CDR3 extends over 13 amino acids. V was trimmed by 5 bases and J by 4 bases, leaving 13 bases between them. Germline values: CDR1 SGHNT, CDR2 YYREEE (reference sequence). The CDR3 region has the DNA TGTGCCAGCAGGGAGGGATCCGAATACGAGCAGTACTTC. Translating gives CASREGSEYEQYF. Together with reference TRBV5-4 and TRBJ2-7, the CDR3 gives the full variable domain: ETGVTQSPTHLIKTRGQQVTLRCSSQSGHNTVSWYQQALGQGPQFIFQYYREEENGRGNFPPRFSGLQFPNYSSELNVNALELDDSALYLCASREGSEYEQYFGPGTRLTVT.

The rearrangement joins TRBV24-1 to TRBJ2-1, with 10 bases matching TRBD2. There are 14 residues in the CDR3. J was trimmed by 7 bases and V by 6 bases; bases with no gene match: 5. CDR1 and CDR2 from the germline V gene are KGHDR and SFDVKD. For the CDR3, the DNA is TGTGCCACCAGTCGACTAGCGGGTGGGAATGAGCAGTTCTTC. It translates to CATSRLAGGNEQFF.

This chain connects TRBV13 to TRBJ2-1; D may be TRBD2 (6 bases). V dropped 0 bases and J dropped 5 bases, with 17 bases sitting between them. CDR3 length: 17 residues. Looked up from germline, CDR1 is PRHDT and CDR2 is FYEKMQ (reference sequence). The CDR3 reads CASSLGRGFRQNNEQFF. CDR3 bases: TGTGCCAGCAGCTTAGGCCGGGGGTTCAGGCAAAACAATGAGCAGTTCTTC.

DNA for the CDR3: TGTGCCAGCAGACGTCTACGGAGCTCTGGAAACACCATATATTTT. Its protein is CASRRLRSSGNTIYF. The chain couples TRBV25-1 to TRBJ1-3; no clear D. CDR1 is MGHDK and CDR2 is SYGVNS in the germline V gene. This CDR3 has 15 amino acids. Trimming removed 6 bases at V and 0 bases at J, with 12 bases between.

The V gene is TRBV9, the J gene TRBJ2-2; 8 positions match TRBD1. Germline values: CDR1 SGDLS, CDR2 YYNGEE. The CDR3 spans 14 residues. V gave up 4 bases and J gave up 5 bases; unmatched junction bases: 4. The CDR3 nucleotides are TGTGCCAGCAGCTTCGGACAGGGAACCGGGGAGCTGTTTTTT. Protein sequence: CASSFGQGTGELFF.

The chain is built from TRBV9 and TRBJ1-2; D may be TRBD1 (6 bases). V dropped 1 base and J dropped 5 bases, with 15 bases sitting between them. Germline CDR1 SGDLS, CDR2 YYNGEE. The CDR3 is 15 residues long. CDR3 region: CASSVILDRTYGYTF. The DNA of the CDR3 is TGTGCCAGCAGCGTAATTCTCGACAGGACTTATGGCTACACCTTC. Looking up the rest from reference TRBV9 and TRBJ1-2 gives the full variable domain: DSGVTQTPKHLITATGQRVTLRCSPRSGDLSVYWYQQSLDQGLQFLIQYYNGEERAKGNILERFSAQQFPDLHSELNLSSLELGDSALYFCASSVILDRTYGYTFGSGTRLTVV.

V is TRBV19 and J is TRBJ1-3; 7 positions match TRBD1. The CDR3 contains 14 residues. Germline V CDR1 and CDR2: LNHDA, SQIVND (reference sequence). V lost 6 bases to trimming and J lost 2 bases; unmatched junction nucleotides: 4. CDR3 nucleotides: TGTGCCAGTAGGAGACAGGGCCCTGGAAACACCATATATTTT. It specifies CASRRQGPGNTIYF.

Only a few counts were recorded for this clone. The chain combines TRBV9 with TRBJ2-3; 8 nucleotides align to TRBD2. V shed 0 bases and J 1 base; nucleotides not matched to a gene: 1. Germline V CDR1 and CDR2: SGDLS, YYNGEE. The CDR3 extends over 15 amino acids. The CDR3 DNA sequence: TGTGCCAGCAGCGTAGAACTAGCGGGCACAGATACGCAGTATTTT. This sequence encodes CASSVELAGTDTQYF.

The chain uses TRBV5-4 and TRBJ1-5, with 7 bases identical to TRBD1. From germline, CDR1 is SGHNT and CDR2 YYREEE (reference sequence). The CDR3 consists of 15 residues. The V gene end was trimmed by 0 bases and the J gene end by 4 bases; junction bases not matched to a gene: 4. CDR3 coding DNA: TGTGCCAGCAGCTTGGGACAGGGCCCTAATCAGCCCCAGCATTTT. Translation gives CASSLGQGPNQPQHF.

DNA for the CDR3: TGTGCCAGCAGCGTGCTAGCGGGGGGTGTTGAGGAGCAGTACTTC. It translates to CASSVLAGGVEEQYF. V gene TRBV9 combines with J gene TRBJ2-7; TRBD2 agrees at 11 bases. In germline, CDR1 is SGDLS, CDR2 YYNGEE. There are 15 residues in the CDR3. V lost 2 bases, J lost 7 bases, and 8 bases stayed unmatched.

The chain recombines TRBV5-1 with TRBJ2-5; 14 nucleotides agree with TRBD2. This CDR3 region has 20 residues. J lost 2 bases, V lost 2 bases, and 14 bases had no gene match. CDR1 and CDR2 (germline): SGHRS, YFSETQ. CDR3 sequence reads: CASSFIIPGLAGAGQETQYF. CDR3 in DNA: TGCGCCAGCAGCTTCATTATTCCGGGACTAGCGGGAGCAGGTCAAGAGACCCAGTACTTC.

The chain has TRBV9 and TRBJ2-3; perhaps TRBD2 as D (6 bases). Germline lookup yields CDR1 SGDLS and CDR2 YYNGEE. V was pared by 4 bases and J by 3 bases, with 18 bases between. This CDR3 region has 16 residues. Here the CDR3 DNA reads TGTGCCAGCAGCACCCACCGGGAGTACCCTACAGATACGCAGTATTTT. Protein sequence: CASSTHREYPTDTQYF.

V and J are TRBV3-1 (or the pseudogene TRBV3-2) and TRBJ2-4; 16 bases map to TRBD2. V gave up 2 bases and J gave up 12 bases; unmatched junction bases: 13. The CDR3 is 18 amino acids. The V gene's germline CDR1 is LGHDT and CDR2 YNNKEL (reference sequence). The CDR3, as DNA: TGTGCCAGCAGCCAATCAATAAGGGGGACTAGCGGGAGGGCTAGTCAGTACTTC. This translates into CASSQSIRGTSGRASQYF.

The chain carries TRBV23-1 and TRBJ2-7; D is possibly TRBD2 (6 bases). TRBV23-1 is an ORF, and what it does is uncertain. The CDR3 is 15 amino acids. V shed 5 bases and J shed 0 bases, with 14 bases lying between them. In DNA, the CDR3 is TGCGCCAGCAGTAAAAGCGGGTTGAGCTCCTACGAGCAGTACTTC. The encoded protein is CASSKSGLSSYEQYF.

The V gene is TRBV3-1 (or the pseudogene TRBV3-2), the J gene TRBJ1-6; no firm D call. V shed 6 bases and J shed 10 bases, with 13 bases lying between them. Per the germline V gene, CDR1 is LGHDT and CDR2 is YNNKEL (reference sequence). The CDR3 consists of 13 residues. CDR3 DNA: TGTGCCAGCAGGTACAAAGGCGGGTCACCCCTCCACTTT. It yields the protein CASRYKGGSPLHF.

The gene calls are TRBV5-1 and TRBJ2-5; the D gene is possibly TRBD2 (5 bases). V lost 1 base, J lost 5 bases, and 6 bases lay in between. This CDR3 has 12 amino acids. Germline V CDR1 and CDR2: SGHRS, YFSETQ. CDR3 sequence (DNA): TGCGCCAGCAGCTTGAGAGGGGAGACCCAGTACTTC. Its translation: CASSLRGETQYF.

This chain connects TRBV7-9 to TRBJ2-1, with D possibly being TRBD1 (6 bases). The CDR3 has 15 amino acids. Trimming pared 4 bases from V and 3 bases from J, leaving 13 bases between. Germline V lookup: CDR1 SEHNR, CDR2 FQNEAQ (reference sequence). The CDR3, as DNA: TGTGCCAGCAGCTCCGGGGCAGGGGTCTACAATGAGCAGTTCTTC. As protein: CASSSGAGVYNEQFF.